This T cell receptor beta chain is drawn from a study of Ad26.COV2.S vaccination and SARS-CoV-2 variants (dated by TCRdb to about 2021). For the wider study: Donors in the vaccine arm were drawn from COV1001, a phase I-IIa trial of Ad26.COV2.S in healthy adults that was multicentre, randomized, double-blind and placebo-controlled. Trial participants were randomized into five groups of five, in which low-dose or high-dose Ad26.COV2.S was given once or twice, or placebo was given on both occasions. The TCR-sequenced set comprised approximately 32 samples: around 20 Ad26.COV2.S vaccine recipients, 5 placebo recipients and 8 SARS-CoV-2 convalescent individuals. Dosing of Ad26.COV2.S was intramuscular, at either 5x10^10 or 1x10^11 viral particles, delivered as one shot or as two shots spaced 56 days apart. TCRbeta repertoire sequencing was used to assess the specificity and breadth of SARS-CoV-2-reactive T cell receptors after Ad26.COV2.S vaccination. Throughout the experiments and outcome assessment, investigators stayed blinded to trial group allocation. The full study reports these points: After vaccination, substantial breadth of spike-specific CD8+ and CD4+ T cell responses was reported. The authors noted that total T cell responses may have been underestimated by the TCR breadth and depth analyses. The study was not powered to compare responses between vaccine doses or regimens. Spike-specific TCR breadth was higher in Ad26.COV2.S recipients than in placebo recipients (P = 0.0014). Comparable non-spike TCR breadth was observed between vaccine and placebo recipients, consistent with only spike being contained in the vaccine.

This specimen's treatment or condition label, interpreted: 19 received Ad26.COV2.S at low or high dose, single or two shots; about 5 received placebo; per-sample allocation not given. Repertoires of vaccine and placebo recipients were sequenced from samples taken on day 63 after the first injection. Between 29 July and 7 August 2020, Cohort 1b enrolled 20 to 30 adults aged 18-55 years at one site in Boston, USA. Ad26.COV2.S was a replication-incompetent adenovirus type 26 vector that expressed a prefusion-stabilized SARS-CoV-2 spike protein derived from the original Wuhan strain. The immunoSEQ Assay was used to sequence TCRbeta CDR3 regions. After extraction, genomic DNA underwent amplification by bias-controlled multiplex PCR, followed by high-throughput sequencing. On the study's bioinformatics: To quantify the absolute abundance of each unique TCRbeta CDR3 region, sequences were collapsed and filtered. T cell fraction was estimated by normalization of TCRbeta template counts to usable DNA, with usable DNA being measured through amplification of reference genes present in all nucleated cells. Repertoire TCRs were annotated as SARS-CoV-2-specific by exact matching of V gene, CDR3 amino acid sequence and J gene to a known reactive TCR set. MIRA supplied the reference SARS-CoV-2 TCR set, which was filtered for enrichment in COVID-19-positive ImmuneCODE repertoires so that public or cross-reactive TCRs were removed. Drawing on the MIRA antigens, annotated TCRs were analysed further at the level of specific ORF or position within ORF. Depth was the summed frequency of annotated unique rearrangements, while breadth was defined as annotated unique rearrangements over total unique productive rearrangements. TCR breadth was compared between groups using two-sided Wilcoxon rank-sum tests. TCRdb mirrors the immuneACCESS table, restricted to in-frame sequences. Some clones are absent from its copies; in checked studies, under half trace to an unresolved V gene, and the reason for the others is unknown. Clone size and V and J calls were adopted from that table, with D and trimming inferred from the DNA. In all, the sample holds about 680,000 clones, and roughly 90% of those were seen once. The top ten hold nearly 1.5% of the sample.

On this clone itself: The antigen it binds to is not known. No per-base quality is available; no much larger clone lies one base away.

The receptor was derived from a person between 18 and 65 years old who received the Ad26.COV2.S COVID-19 vaccine or a placebo. Sample: peripheral blood, taken in a trial of Ad26.COV2.S vaccine versus placebo.

The DNA sequence is given as TGTGCCAGCAGCTTTCACCCAGATCAGCCCCAGCATTTT. Its translation reads: CASSFHPDQPQHF. The receptor chain draws on TRBV7-9 and TRBJ1-5; the D gene lacks a confident call. As encoded in the germline V gene (reference sequence), CDR1 is SEHNR while CDR2 is FQNEAQ. Its CDR3 holds 13 amino acids, cysteine through phenylalanine. The entry retains the CDR3 DNA only, 39 bases that are in frame from base 1. V drops 3 bases and J drops 5 bases, leaving 8 bases in between.